This T cell receptor beta chain was obtained from a study of cytomegalovirus exposure and HLA in healthy donors. Whole-study results and caveats: Later, an analysis found that TCR clusters from the first cohort tended to co-occur in the approximately 130 validation repertoires.

The CDR3 sequence is 16 residues long. Per the germline V gene, CDR1 is MGHRA and CDR2 is YSYEKL. With 2 bases clipped from V and 8 bases from J, the junction kept 8 bases outside the gene matches. Notes on this clone: Its target is unknown.

Some clones are missing from TCRdb's copy, which holds only in-frame ones; the method was immunoSEQ multiplex PCR. The data hold 90,000 to 110,000 clones, with roughly nine tenths observed a single time. The J gene is TRBJ1-4, the V gene TRBV4-1, with 10 bases that match TRBD1. This clonotype originated in a woman aged 18-29 years in good health and CMV-seropositive. Source material: PBMCs. This chain's CDR3 is CASSQLGTGVGEKLFF. The CDR3 nucleotides read TGCGCCAGCAGCCAACTCGGGACAGGGGTTGGCGAAAAACTGTTTTTT.